A single sample gave rise to the 19 T cell receptor beta chains below, sequenced in a study of stem cell transplantation in POMP-related autoinflammatory disease. Measured with immunoSEQ multiplex PCR; TCRdb has only the in-frame clones, and not every one. Among some 9,400 clones, around 79% were seen once, and the ten largest hold 4.6%. This specimen consisted of CD4+ T cells from PBMCs, obtained after stem cell transplantation. The receptors come from a human patient with POMP-related autoinflammation and immune dysregulation (PRAID). The graft donor may be the source of some T cells.

The gene calls are TRBV18 and TRBJ2-5; the D gene is possibly TRBD1 (6 bases). This CDR3 is built from 14 residues. Trimming pared 5 bases from V and 5 bases from J, leaving 15 bases between. Germline values: CDR1 KGHSH, CDR2 LQKENI. The CDR3 loop is CASSFGQPGETQYF. DNA of the CDR3: TGTGCCAGCTCATTTGGACAGCCTGGGGAGACCCAGTACTTC.

This clone showed up just once. CDR3 sequence reads: CASSQTSATPPMVFF. CDR3 nucleotide sequence: TGTGCCAGCAGTCAGACTAGCGCGACTCCACCAATGGTGTTCTTC. The chain has TRBV27 and TRBJ2-1; 8 bases are shared with TRBD2. J lost 15 bases, V lost 5 bases, and 18 bases had no gene match. Germline-derived CDR1 and CDR2 are MNHEY and SMNVEV (reference sequence). There are 15 residues in the CDR3.

V and J are TRBV20-1 and TRBJ1-2; D ambiguous. Germline CDR1 is DFQATT and CDR2 is SNEGSKA (reference sequence). The CDR3 totals 8 residues. The CDR3 is CKGFGYTF. The DNA of the CDR3 is TGCAAAGGGTTTGGCTACACCTTC.

This clone came up a few times. The rearrangement joins TRBV30 to TRBJ2-7, with TRBD2 identical over 8 bases. Per the germline V gene, CDR1 is GTSNPN and CDR2 is SVGIG (reference sequence). The V and J ends lost 4 bases and 9 bases, in that order; junction bases with no gene match: 11. This CDR3 spans 13 amino acids. The CDR3 DNA is TGTGCCTGGAACCGCGGACAGCGGGGGAGGCAGTACTTC. Translating it yields CAWNRGQRGRQYF.

In this sample, this clone turned up a few times. The chain couples TRBV6-5 to TRBJ2-7; D unresolved. Trimming cost V 8 bases and J 3 bases, with 11 bases left between them. Germline V gene lookup returns CDR1 MNHEY and CDR2 SVGAGI. The CDR3 covers 12 residues. The DNA of the CDR3 is TGTGCCAGCGGTCGGATCTTCTACGAGCAGTACTTC. Translated, it gives CASGRIFYEQYF.

The chain carries TRBV23-1 and TRBJ2-3; D unresolved. TRBV23-1 is labeled an ORF, and its function is uncertain. The CDR3 has 14 amino acids. V gave up 3 bases and J gave up 5 bases, with 12 bases separating them. The CDR3, as DNA: TGCGCCAGCAGTCACCCGGGTATCGAAGATACGCAGTATTTT. Its translation: CASSHPGIEDTQYF.

The chain links TRBV6-1 to TRBJ2-1; 11 bases line up with TRBD2. Losses at the gene ends were 5 bases for V and 4 bases for J; bases not matched to a gene: 13. Germline V gene sequence: CDR1 MNHNS, CDR2 SASEGT. The CDR3 runs to 18 residues. DNA for the CDR3: TGTGCCAGCAGTAAAGACCCACCCCTAGCGGGGGGTTACAATGAGCAGTTCTTC. Translation: CASSKDPPLAGGYNEQFF.

V gene TRBV20-1 combines with J gene TRBJ2-1; D gene uncertain. V lost 4 bases and J lost 7, with 8 bases in between. Germline assignment: CDR1 DFQATT and CDR2 SNEGSKA (reference sequence). There are 11 residues in the CDR3. The CDR3, as DNA: TGCAGTGCTATACCCAGGAATGAGCAGTTCTTC. Translated: CSAIPRNEQFF.

The rearrangement joins TRBV19 to TRBJ2-3, with 10 bases matching TRBD2. V lost 5 bases, J lost 5 bases, and 4 bases stayed unmatched. The CDR3 is made up of 14 amino acids. The germline V gene has CDR1 LNHDA and CDR2 SQIVND (reference sequence). CDR3 loop: CASSLSGRIDTQYF. The CDR3 DNA reads TGTGCCAGTAGTCTTAGCGGGAGGATAGATACGCAGTATTTT. The variable domain in full, completed from reference TRBV19 and TRBJ2-3, reads DGGITQSPKYLFRKEGQNVTLSCEQNLNHDAMYWYRQDPGQGLRLIYYSQIVNDFQKGDIAEGYSVSREKKESFPLTVTSAQKNPTAFYLCASSLSGRIDTQYFGPGTRLTVL.

This clone was observed a handful of times. The chain is built from TRBV19 and TRBJ2-3; D might be TRBD1 (5 bases). From germline, CDR1 is LNHDA and CDR2 SQIVND (reference sequence). The CDR3 totals 15 residues. The germline V and J ends were trimmed by 1 base and 0 bases, with 8 bases remaining between them. The CDR3 loop reads CASSIGDRSTDTQYF. In DNA form, the CDR3 reads TGTGCCAGTAGTATAGGTGACAGAAGCACAGATACGCAGTATTTT.

The chain joins TRBV4-3 to TRBJ2-5; no definite D call. The CDR3 is 14 amino acids. Trimming stripped 3 bases from V and 1 base from J, with 9 bases between. Germline V lookup: CDR1 LGHNA, CDR2 YSLEER. The CDR3 region has the DNA TGCGCCAGCAGCCACCCCCTCGCCCAAGAGACCCAGTACTTC. It codes for CASSHPLAQETQYF.

The chain links TRBV5-1 to TRBJ2-6, with 11 positions matching TRBD2. The CDR3 consists of 19 residues. Germline lookup yields CDR1 SGHRS and CDR2 YFSETQ. Unmatched junction bases numbered 8, after V lost 3 bases and J lost 0 bases. The CDR3 bases are TGCGCCAGCAGCTCTTGGACTAGCGGGTTCCACTCTGGGGCCAACGTCCTGACTTTC. It translates to CASSSWTSGFHSGANVLTF.

The chain is built from TRBV7-2 and TRBJ2-1; D perhaps matches TRBD2 (6 bases). Germline V gene sequence: CDR1 SGHTA, CDR2 FQGNSA. V lost 5 bases, J lost 2 bases, and 16 bases lay in between. This CDR3 has 16 amino acids. The CDR3 reads CASSPTGGKAYNEQFF. CDR3 sequence (DNA): TGTGCCAGCAGCCCTACCGGAGGGAAAGCCTACAATGAGCAGTTCTTC.

The chain combines TRBV30 with TRBJ2-1; the D call may be TRBD1 or TRBD2 (5 bases each). V shed 5 bases and J shed 5 bases, with 16 bases lying between them. This CDR3 has 14 amino acids. The germline CDR1 and CDR2 sequences are GTSNPN and SVGIG (reference sequence). The CDR3 sequence: CAWREGTVHNEQFF. In DNA form, the CDR3 reads TGTGCCTGGCGTGAAGGGACGGTCCACAATGAGCAGTTCTTC.

This rearrangement joins TRBV24-1 to TRBJ2-1; 10 nucleotides agree with TRBD2. After removal of 5 bases from V and 5 bases from J, the junction contained 5 bases not matched to a gene. The CDR3 is made up of 15 amino acids. CDR1 and CDR2 (germline): KGHDR, SFDVKD. The CDR3 coding sequence is TGTGCCACCAGTGCGGGACTAGCGACTAACAATGAGCAGTTCTTC. Protein product: CATSAGLATNNEQFF.

This clone has a handful of counts. The rearrangement uses TRBV2 and TRBJ2-7; D uncertain. Germline loops: CDR1 SNHLY, CDR2 FYNNEI. Trimming took off 3 bases at V and 5 bases at J, with 17 bases between the two ends. This CDR3 spans 15 amino acids. The CDR3, as DNA: TGTGCCAGCAGTGAGGGTATTCCCAATGCCGACGAGCAGTACTTC. Translation: CASSEGIPNADEQYF.

This clone has only one observation. The rearrangement links TRBV30 to TRBJ2-7; possible D gene TRBD1, 6 bases. Germline lookup yields CDR1 GTSNPN and CDR2 SVGIG (reference sequence). CDR3 length: 13 amino acids. Trimming stripped 8 bases from V and 0 bases from J, with 14 bases between. CDR3 in DNA: TGTGCCGCTGGGGGCCTAAGCTCCTACGAGCAGTACTTC. Its translation: CAAGGLSSYEQYF.

This clone has only a few counts. V and J are TRBV30 and TRBJ2-7, with D perhaps TRBD2 (7 bases). V lost 3 bases to trimming and J lost 6 bases, with 24 bases between them. Germline CDR1 reads GTSNPN; CDR2 reads SVGIG (reference sequence). This CDR3 is built from 16 residues. This CDR3 is CAWRAPEEGGGREQYF. CDR3 sequence (DNA): TGTGCCTGGAGGGCGCCGGAGGAAGGGGGAGGGCGCGAGCAGTACTTC.

This chain links TRBV18 with TRBJ1-2; 7 bases align to TRBD1. The J segment lost 8 bases and the V segment lost 6 bases, leaving 9 bases of the junction unmatched. The CDR3 runs to 13 residues. Germline V CDR1 and CDR2: KGHSH, LQKENI. The CDR3: CASSPTGADGYTF. DNA of the CDR3: TGTGCCAGCTCGCCCACAGGGGCGGACGGCTACACCTTC.